The 19 T cell receptor beta chains given below trace back to one sample, sequenced in a study of CD8 T cells in Susac syndrome. After extraction with the RNeasy kit, roughly 0.45 to 1 ug of the RNA was reverse transcribed using random hexamers. TCRdb passed the immunoSEQ multiplex PCR reads through MiXCR, listing each CDR3 protein once. The repertoire has about 150,000 distinct CDR3 sequences, approximately 95% of them found once; the top ten carry approximately 0.15%. Input material: CD4+ T cells from PBMCs. Receptors were obtained from a human donor with Susac syndrome.

This chain uses TRBV29-1 with TRBJ2-7; no clear D. Trimming removed 3 bases at V and 2 bases at J, with 8 bases between. The CDR3 contains 12 residues. Germline V gene lookup returns CDR1 SQVTM and CDR2 ANQGSEA. CDR3 protein: CSVELSAYEQYF. CDR3 DNA: TGCAGCGTTGAGCTCTCGGCCTACGAGCAGTACTTC.

The rearrangement uses TRBV20-1 and TRBJ2-4, with a weak D call TRBD1 (5 bases). The CDR3 consists of 14 residues. The germline gives CDR1 DFQATT, CDR2 SNEGSKA (reference sequence). Trimming cost V 1 base and J 2 bases, with 9 bases left between them. The CDR3 loop is CSARVGRPKNIQYF. The CDR3 DNA follows: TGCAGTGCTAGAGTGGGGCGTCCCAAAAACATTCAGTACTTC.

V and J are TRBV29-1 and TRBJ2-1; D uncertain. The CDR3 contains 12 residues. Germline lookup yields CDR1 SQVTM and CDR2 ANQGSEA. Trimming took 1 base from V and 6 from J, leaving 7 bases between them. The CDR3 loop is CSVEGARNEQFF. CDR3 in DNA: TGCAGCGTTGAAGGGGCCCGCAATGAGCAGTTCTTC.

The chain recombines TRBV20-1 with TRBJ2-3, with a tentative D call TRBD1 (5 bases). Germline-derived CDR1 and CDR2 are DFQATT and SNEGSKA (reference sequence). The CDR3 length is 12 residues. Deletions cut 4 bases from V and 6 bases from J, with 11 bases between. The CDR3 region has the DNA TGCAGTGCTATCCAGGGTACGGATACGCAGTATTTT. The encoded protein is CSAIQGTDTQYF.

The table lists this clonotype with a few counts. This chain connects TRBV12-3 or TRBV12-4 to TRBJ2-3, with D unclear. This CDR3 region has 14 residues. V lost 5 bases and J lost 2, with 11 bases in between. Here the CDR3 DNA reads TGTGCCAGCAGTACTGGGCAGGTCACAGATACGCAGTATTTT. Its protein product is CASSTGQVTDTQYF.

V and J are TRBV2 and TRBJ1-5; D might be TRBD1 (6 bases). CDR1 is SNHLY, CDR2 FYNNEI, per germline. The CDR3 contains 17 residues. The V end was cut by 3 bases, the J end by 11 bases, with 26 bases between. The CDR3 DNA sequence: TGTGCCAGCAGTGAGGGGAGCGGGGGCTCAAGATCAGCGGCCCAGCATTTT. Protein: CASSEGSGGSRSAAQHF. Full variable domain (missing parts from reference TRBV2 and TRBJ1-5): EPEVTQTPSHQVTQMGQEVILRCVPISNHLYFYWYRQILGQKVEFLVSFYNNEISEKSEIFDDQFSVERPDGSNFTLKIRSTKLEDSAMYFCASSEGSGGSRSAAQHFGDGTRLSIL.

J is TRBJ2-1 and V is TRBV20-1; 8 nucleotides align to TRBD2. V gave up 2 bases and J gave up 2 bases; unmatched junction bases: 8. The CDR3 extends over 16 amino acids. Germline V gene lookup returns CDR1 DFQATT and CDR2 SNEGSKA (reference sequence). CDR3 in amino acids: CSARRPGLGTYNEQFF. For the CDR3, the DNA is TGCAGTGCTAGACGACCGGGACTAGGGACCTACAATGAGCAGTTCTTC.

The gene calls are TRBV4-2 and TRBJ2-7; 9 bases align to TRBD2. Germline values: CDR1 LGHNA, CDR2 YNFKEQ. The V and J ends lost 5 bases and 5 bases, in that order; junction bases with no gene match: 13. This CDR3 is built from 16 residues. CDR3 in amino acids: CASSKGGRASGDEQYF. CDR3 bases: TGTGCCAGCAGCAAAGGGGGCCGAGCTAGCGGGGACGAGCAGTACTTC.

The chain is built from TRBV7-9 and TRBJ2-3, with D uncertain. V lost 3 bases and J 3 bases, leaving 7 bases between the germline ends. The germline gives CDR1 SEHNR, CDR2 FQNEAQ (reference sequence). The CDR3 totals 13 residues. CDR3 nucleotides: TGTGCCAGCAGCTTCACAACGACAGATACGCAGTATTTT. Translating gives CASSFTTTDTQYF.

J is TRBJ1-5 and V is TRBV6-5, with TRBD1 as a possible D gene (5 bases). Per germline, CDR1 MNHEY and CDR2 SVGAGI. There are 14 residues in the CDR3. V was clipped by 11 bases and J by 7 bases, with 21 bases between them. The CDR3 sequence: CACSRTGSEQPQHF. The CDR3 DNA reads TGTGCCTGCTCCCGAACAGGCAGTGAACAGCCCCAGCATTTT.

J is TRBJ2-3 and V is TRBV20-1, with TRBD2 as a possible D gene (6 bases). The V end was cut by 7 bases, the J end by 4 bases, with 15 bases between. In germline, CDR1 is DFQATT, CDR2 SNEGSKA (reference sequence). The CDR3 covers 13 residues. The chain's CDR3 is CSVYRAGSDTQYF. For the CDR3, the DNA is TGCAGTGTTTACCGAGCGGGTTCAGATACGCAGTATTTT.

The rearrangement uses TRBV25-1 and TRBJ2-7; 7 bases align to TRBD1. Trimming at V came to 1 base and at J to 4 bases, leaving 10 bases not matched to a gene. CDR1 is MGHDK, CDR2 SYGVNS, per germline. The CDR3 consists of 16 residues. DNA for the CDR3: TGTGCCAGCAGTGAATCCGAGACAGGGAATAGGTACGAGCAGTACTTC. Translation: CASSESETGNRYEQYF.

The CDR3, as DNA: TGCAGTGCAGCCCAGGACAGGCGAGGAAACACCATATATTTT. Protein product: CSAAQDRRGNTIYF. The chain has TRBV20-1 and TRBJ1-3, with 7 bases aligning to TRBD1. Germline CDR1 is DFQATT and CDR2 is SNEGSKA (reference sequence). The J segment lost 4 bases and the V segment lost 6 bases, leaving 9 bases of the junction unmatched. This CDR3 is built from 14 residues.

This clonotype was detected only once. The V and J genes are TRBV12-3 or TRBV12-4 and TRBJ1-2, with D unclear. The V and J ends lost 3 bases and 4 bases respectively, with 12 bases between them. This CDR3 has 14 residues. The CDR3 DNA sequence: TGTGCCAGCAGTTTGGCGGGTCCTAGCTATGGCTACACCTTC. It is translated as CASSLAGPSYGYTF.

This clonotype was detected only a few times. CDR3 DNA: TGTGCCAGCTCACCAGCGGGACAGGGTCCCTACGAGCAGTACTTC. This sequence encodes CASSPAGQGPYEQYF. V is TRBV18 and J is TRBJ2-7; 9 bases agree with TRBD1. Germline V gives CDR1 KGHSH, CDR2 LQKENI. With 2 bases clipped from V and 2 bases from J, the junction kept 4 bases outside the gene matches. CDR3 size: 15 residues.

This clonotype has a single count. This chain uses TRBV3-1 with TRBJ2-5; a possible D gene is TRBD2 (6 bases). CDR1 is LGHDT and CDR2 is YNNKEL in the germline V gene (reference sequence). Trimming stripped 5 bases from V and 5 bases from J, with 15 bases between. This CDR3 comprises 14 residues. The CDR3 DNA follows: TGTGCCAGCAGCTCACTCGCGGAGGGGGAGACCCAGTACTTC. Protein: CASSSLAEGETQYF.

In its sample, this clonotype was seen once. V is TRBV20-1 and J is TRBJ2-3, with D possibly being TRBD2 (5 bases). This CDR3 is built from 12 residues. Between the trimmed V and J ends, which lost 3 bases and 6 bases, there was a span of 10 bases. From germline, CDR1 is DFQATT and CDR2 SNEGSKA (reference sequence). The DNA of the CDR3 is TGCAGTGCTAGTGGGCCGGGGGATACGCAGTATTTT. As protein: CSASGPGDTQYF.

The chain has TRBV5-4 and TRBJ2-7; D may be TRBD2 (7 bases). Germline loops: CDR1 SGHNT, CDR2 YYREEE (reference sequence). The length of the CDR3 is 15 residues. V was pared by 2 bases and J by 5 bases, with 17 bases between. The CDR3 loop is CASSLGGGRRDEQYF. Written as DNA, the CDR3 is TGTGCCAGCAGCTTAGGGGGGGGCCGCCGGGACGAGCAGTACTTC.

The chain joins TRBV5-6 to TRBJ2-3; D unresolved. CDR1 and CDR2 (germline): SGHDT, YYEEEE. V lost 4 bases, J lost 11 bases, and 14 bases lay in between. The CDR3 spans 12 residues. The CDR3 is CASSLAHGGQYF. In nucleotides, the CDR3 is TGTGCCAGCAGCCTTGCACACGGTGGGCAGTATTTT.